This TCR beta chain was found in a study of T cell responses to AZD1222 COVID-19 vaccine. Worth noting for this clone: Its antigen is not identified.

General study points: In all cases, repertoires were sampled only after the peak T cell response. In the spike-specific TCR repertoire, nearly half reportedly target unmutated variant regions.

The assay was immunoSEQ multiplex PCR, and TCRdb's table has in-frame clones only and misses some. Of about 160,000 clones listed, roughly 90% are singletons. This CDR3 is 14 amino acids long. Looked up from germline, CDR1 is SGHRS and CDR2 is YFSETQ. Trimming at V came to 5 bases and at J to 1 base, leaving 3 bases not matched to a gene. V gene TRBV5-1 combines with J gene TRBJ2-5; TRBD2 matches 9 bases. The sample consisted of peripheral blood, taken on day 0 of AZD1222 vaccination. The receptor was derived from an adult in good health. The CDR3 loop reads CASRLAGFQETQYF. The CDR3 DNA is TGCGCCAGCAGACTAGCGGGTTTCCAAGAGACCCAGTACTTC. Using reference TRBV5-1 and TRBJ2-5 for the parts outside the CDR3, the full variable domain is KAGVTQTPRYLIKTRGQQVTLSCSPISGHRSVSWYQQTPGQGLQFLFEYFSETQRNKGNFPGRFSGRQFSNSRSEMNVSTLELGDSALYLCASRLAGFQETQYFGPGTRLLVL.